Shown below are 26 T cell receptor beta chains from a single sample sequenced in a study of Ad26.COV2.S vaccination and SARS-CoV-2 variants. Treatment meaning: over 15 received Ad26.COV2.S at low or high dose, single or two shots; 5 received placebo; per-sample allocation not given. Collection of samples fell on day 63 after the first vaccine or placebo injection. Produced via immunoSEQ multiplex PCR; TCRdb's table is partial and in-frame only. The repertoire holds hundreds of thousands of clones, with 85% to 90% as singletons. The specimen was peripheral blood, collected in a trial of Ad26.COV2.S vaccine versus placebo. These receptors all come from a person between 18 and 60 years old who received the Ad26.COV2.S COVID-19 vaccine or a placebo.

J is TRBJ2-7 and V is TRBV6-6; 7 bases align to TRBD1. The CDR3 length is 14 residues. CDR1 is MNHNY and CDR2 is SVGAGI in the germline V gene (reference sequence). V trimming: 6 bases; J trimming: 2 bases; junction bases outside the gene matches: 7. In nucleotides, the CDR3 is TGTGCCAGCAGAGCCGGGACAGACCCCTACGAGCAGTACTTC. It translates to CASRAGTDPYEQYF.

V usage is TRBV5-1 and J usage is TRBJ1-1; D is undetermined. The V and J ends lost 3 bases and 10 bases respectively, with 13 bases between them. This CDR3 is 12 amino acids long. Germline V gene sequence: CDR1 SGHRS, CDR2 YFSETQ. CDR3 protein: CASSSPLGRAFF. In nucleotides, the CDR3 is TGCGCCAGCAGCTCCCCCTTGGGAAGAGCTTTCTTT.

The chain joins TRBV14 to TRBJ2-1; 8 nucleotides align to TRBD2. Germline assignment: CDR1 SGHDN and CDR2 FVKESK. With 6 bases clipped from V and 1 base from J, the junction kept 8 bases outside the gene matches. The CDR3 has 16 amino acids. CDR3 sequence: CASRPSGSPSYNEQFF. The CDR3 DNA reads TGTGCCAGCAGACCCAGCGGGAGTCCTTCCTACAATGAGCAGTTCTTC.

Comments on this clone: Other nucleotide sequences in the sample specify the same CDR3. This chain connects TRBV29-1 to TRBJ2-5; D is tentatively TRBD1 or TRBD2 (5 bases each). The CDR3 has 10 amino acids. The germline V and J ends were trimmed by 6 bases and 5 bases, with 7 bases remaining between them. From germline, CDR1 is SQVTM and CDR2 ANQGSEA. The chain's CDR3 is CSVGDETQYF. The DNA of the CDR3 is TGCAGCGTGGGGGATGAGACCCAGTACTTC.

This sequence joins TRBV6-2 or TRBV6-3 and TRBJ2-1; the D is unclear. The V and J ends lost 1 base and 6 bases respectively, with 4 bases between them. Germline V gene lookup returns CDR1 MNHEY and CDR2 SVGEGT. The CDR3 sequence is 12 residues long. The CDR3 here is CASSYFLNEQFF. The CDR3, as DNA: TGTGCCAGCAGTTACTTCCTCAATGAGCAGTTCTTC.

This chain connects TRBV5-5 to TRBJ2-2; a possible D gene is TRBD2 (6 bases). The germline CDR1 and CDR2 sequences are SGHKS and YYEKEE (reference sequence). Between the trimmed V and J ends, which lost 2 bases and 6 bases, there was a span of 14 bases. The CDR3 sequence is 15 residues long. CDR3 sequence: CASSFQVGGSGELFF. The CDR3, as DNA: TGTGCCAGCAGCTTCCAAGTCGGAGGGTCCGGGGAGCTGTTTTTT.

The chain couples TRBV29-1 to TRBJ2-1; 12 bases map to TRBD2. This CDR3 is 16 amino acids long. V dropped 4 bases and J dropped 3; count of bases not matched to a gene: 7. CDR1 and CDR2 (germline): SQVTM, ANQGSEA. DNA of the CDR3: TGCAGCGTTGGGAGACTAGCGGGAGATGTCTACAATGAGCAGTTCTTC. Amino acid sequence: CSVGRLAGDVYNEQFF.

V usage is TRBV27 and J usage is TRBJ2-2, with 12 bases identical to TRBD2. Germline V CDR1 and CDR2: MNHEY, SMNVEV (reference sequence). The CDR3 extends over 16 amino acids. The V and J ends lost 5 bases and 7 bases, in that order; junction bases with no gene match: 8. The CDR3 DNA reads TGTGCCAGCAGTCTTTCTAGCGGGGGGGCTGGCGGGGAGCTGTTTTTT. This codes for CASSLSSGGAGGELFF.

This chain joins TRBV5-8 and TRBJ1-1; 7 bases match TRBD1. The germline V gene has CDR1 SGHTS and CDR2 YDEGEE. The V gene end was trimmed by 4 bases and the J gene end by 5 bases; junction bases not matched to a gene: 8. This CDR3 is 14 amino acids long. The CDR3 reads CASSRQGGWTEAFF. The CDR3 DNA is TGTGCCAGCAGCCGTCAGGGGGGTTGGACTGAAGCTTTCTTT.

This chain connects TRBV2 to TRBJ1-5, with D hard to call. Trimming took 8 bases from V and 5 from J, leaving 4 bases between them. This CDR3 has 10 amino acids. Looked up from germline, CDR1 is SNHLY and CDR2 is FYNNEI. CDR3 nucleotides: TGTGCCAGCGGGGATCAGCCCCAGCATTTT. Its translation is CASGDQPQHF.

This clone came up a few times. The chain is built from TRBV5-1 and TRBJ1-2, with 8 bases fitting TRBD1. The CDR3 has 14 residues. Germline V lookup: CDR1 SGHRS, CDR2 YFSETQ. V shed 0 bases and J 8 bases; nucleotides not matched to a gene: 6. CDR3 amino acids: CASSLVVQGAGYTF. CDR3 coding DNA: TGCGCCAGCAGCTTGGTAGTCCAGGGGGCGGGCTACACCTTC.

The chain joins TRBV6-2 or TRBV6-3 to TRBJ2-1, with 8 nucleotides matching TRBD2. Germline V CDR1 and CDR2: MNHEY, SVGEGT. The CDR3 has 16 residues. V lost 2 bases, J lost 4 bases, and 7 bases stayed unmatched. The CDR3 here is CASSYLGAGDYNEQFF. The CDR3 DNA sequence: TGTGCCAGCAGTTACCTTGGAGCGGGAGATTACAATGAGCAGTTCTTC.

This chain links TRBV6-2 or TRBV6-3 with TRBJ2-7; 8 bases match TRBD1. CDR3 length equals 17 residues. Germline lookup yields CDR1 MNHEY and CDR2 SVGEGT. After removal of 2 bases from V and 4 bases from J, the junction contained 13 bases not matched to a gene. The CDR3 is CASSYRSPQGAPYEQYF. The CDR3 DNA reads as TGTGCCAGCAGTTACCGGAGCCCTCAGGGGGCGCCATACGAGCAGTACTTC.

This clone appeared once. V and J are TRBV18 and TRBJ2-5; D call uncertain. Germline V gives CDR1 KGHSH, CDR2 LQKENI. This CDR3 has 13 amino acids. The V end lost 6 bases, the J end lost 2 bases, and 10 bases lay between the germline ends. CDR3 protein: CASSLHSQETQYF. The DNA for the CDR3 is TGTGCCAGCTCCCTACACAGTCAAGAGACCCAGTACTTC.

The chain combines TRBV19 with TRBJ1-1, with unresolved D. Trimming shortened V by 6 bases and J by 3 bases, and 11 bases separated the two germline ends. The CDR3 extends over 13 amino acids. The germline CDR1 and CDR2 sequences are LNHDA and SQIVND (reference sequence). The CDR3 DNA reads as TGTGCCAGTAGACCGAACAGTTACACTGAAGCTTTCTTT. Translating gives CASRPNSYTEAFF.

J is TRBJ2-2 and V is TRBV4-2; D is uncertain. Trimming pared 1 base from V and 0 bases from J, leaving 9 bases between. Germline V gene sequence: CDR1 LGHNA, CDR2 YNFKEQ. This CDR3 is 16 amino acids long. The CDR3, as DNA: TGTGCCAGCAGCCAAGTGCGAGCCTCGAACACCGGGGAGCTGTTTTTT. Protein sequence: CASSQVRASNTGELFF.

CDR3 DNA: TGCAGCGTTGCACGACTCTTATCATCAGGGACCCAGTACTTC. Encoded protein: CSVARLLSSGTQYF. The chain has TRBV29-1 and TRBJ2-5; D unresolved. Trimming took 4 bases from V and 7 from J, leaving 19 bases between them. This CDR3 spans 14 amino acids. Per germline, CDR1 SQVTM and CDR2 ANQGSEA.

The gene calls are TRBV6-1 and TRBJ1-1; tentative D call: TRBD1 (5 bases). Germline V gene sequence: CDR1 MNHNS, CDR2 SASEGT. The length of the CDR3 is 17 residues. V was shortened by 2 bases and J by 7 bases, with 23 bases between the two germline ends. CDR3 region: CASSESPWGTPSFEAFF. CDR3 coding DNA: TGTGCCAGCAGTGAATCCCCTTGGGGCACACCGTCGTTTGAAGCTTTCTTT.

This rearrangement joins TRBV5-1 to TRBJ2-2; perhaps D is TRBD1 or TRBD2 (5 bases each). The CDR3 runs 17 residues. Trimming left V 3 bases short and J 1 base short, with 16 bases between. CDR1 SGHRS and CDR2 YFSETQ come from the germline V gene. The CDR3 DNA follows: TGCGCCAGCAGCTCGGGACCCCTGAGGGGGAACACCGGGGAGCTGTTTTTT. It encodes CASSSGPLRGNTGELFF.

Only one count was recorded for this clone. The chain employs TRBV7-9 and TRBJ2-3; 11 nucleotides agree with TRBD2. With 10 bases clipped from V and 4 bases from J, the junction kept 4 bases outside the gene matches. The CDR3 runs to 13 residues. Germline V gene data show CDR1 as SEHNR and CDR2 as FQNEAQ (reference sequence). The CDR3 region has the DNA TGTGCCACCAGGACTAGCGGGTCAGATACGCAGTATTTT. Residues: CATRTSGSDTQYF.

The chain combines TRBV28 with TRBJ1-4; 11 nucleotides align to TRBD1. CDR1 MDHEN and CDR2 SYDVKM come from the germline V gene. Losses at the gene ends were 2 bases for V and 7 bases for J; bases not matched to a gene: 6. This CDR3 is built from 16 residues. Here the CDR3 DNA reads TGTGCCAGCAGTTTAGGGGCCGGGACAGGGGGTGAAAAACTGTTTTTT. It specifies CASSLGAGTGGEKLFF.

The chain is built from TRBV28 and TRBJ1-2; no firm D call. V dropped 7 bases and J dropped 0 bases, with 12 bases sitting between them. The CDR3 has 14 amino acids. Germline CDR1 MDHEN, CDR2 SYDVKM. This CDR3 is CASIPGPSNYGYTF. CDR3 DNA sequence: TGTGCCAGCATCCCCGGTCCTTCTAACTATGGCTACACCTTC.

The V gene is TRBV10-3, the J gene TRBJ1-2; no clear D. The CDR3 is 13 amino acids. Trimming left V 10 bases short and J 7 bases short, with 19 bases between. From germline, CDR1 is ENHRY and CDR2 SYGVKD. This chain's CDR3 is CATNKGPGGGYTF. The CDR3 nucleotides are TGTGCCACCAACAAAGGGCCAGGCGGTGGCTACACCTTC.

The V gene is TRBV2, the J gene TRBJ2-2, with D perhaps assigned TRBD1 or TRBD2 (5 bases each). Germline V lookup: CDR1 SNHLY, CDR2 FYNNEI. The germline V and J ends were trimmed by 1 base and 3 bases, with 12 bases remaining between them. This CDR3 is built from 16 residues. CDR3: CASSEVGRGDTGELFF. CDR3 in DNA: TGTGCCAGCAGTGAAGTGGGACGGGGAGACACCGGGGAGCTGTTTTTT.

This chain uses TRBV4-3 with TRBJ2-7, with D maybe TRBD1 (5 bases). CDR3 length: 14 residues. Looked up from germline, CDR1 is LGHNA and CDR2 is YSLEER. Trimming removed 1 base from V and 2 bases from J, with 9 bases in between. CDR3 region: CASSQANRPYEQYF. Here the CDR3 DNA reads TGCGCCAGCAGCCAAGCAAACAGGCCCTACGAGCAGTACTTC.

This rearrangement joins TRBV19 to TRBJ2-1, with 8 bases aligning to TRBD1. The CDR3 consists of 14 residues. CDR1 and CDR2 (germline): LNHDA, SQIVND (reference sequence). Trimming cost V 4 bases and J 8 bases; bases outside gene matches: 7. The CDR3 protein is CASSKDRVGHEQFF. In DNA form, the CDR3 reads TGTGCCAGTAGTAAGGACAGGGTCGGGCATGAGCAGTTCTTC.